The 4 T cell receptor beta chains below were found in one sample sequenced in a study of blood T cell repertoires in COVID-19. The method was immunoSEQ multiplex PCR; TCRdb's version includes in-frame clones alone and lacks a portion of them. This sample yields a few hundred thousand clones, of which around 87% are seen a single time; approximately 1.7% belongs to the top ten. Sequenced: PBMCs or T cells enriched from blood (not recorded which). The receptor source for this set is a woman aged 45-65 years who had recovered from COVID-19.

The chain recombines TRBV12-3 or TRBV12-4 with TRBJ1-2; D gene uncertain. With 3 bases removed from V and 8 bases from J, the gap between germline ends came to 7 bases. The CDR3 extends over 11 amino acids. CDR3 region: CASSFLSGYTF. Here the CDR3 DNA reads TGTGCCAGCAGTTTCCTATCGGGCTACACCTTC.

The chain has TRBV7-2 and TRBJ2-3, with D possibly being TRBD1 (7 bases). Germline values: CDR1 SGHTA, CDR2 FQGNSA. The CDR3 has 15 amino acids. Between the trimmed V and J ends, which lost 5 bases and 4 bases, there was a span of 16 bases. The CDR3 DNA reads TGTGCCAGCAGCGCCGGACCAGGGGGGTCAGATACGCAGTATTTT. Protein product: CASSAGPGGSDTQYF. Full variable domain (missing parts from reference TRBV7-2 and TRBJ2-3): GAGVSQSPSNKVTEKGKDVELRCDPISGHTALYWYRQSLGQGLEFLIYFQGNSAPDKSGLPSDRFSAERTGGSVSTLTIQRTQQEDSAVYLCASSAGPGGSDTQYFGPGTRLTVL.

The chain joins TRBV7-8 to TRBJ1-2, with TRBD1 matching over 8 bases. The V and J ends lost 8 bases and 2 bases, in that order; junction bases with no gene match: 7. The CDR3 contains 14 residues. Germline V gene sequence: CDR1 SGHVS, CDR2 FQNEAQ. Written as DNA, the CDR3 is TGTGCCAGCGGGGGTACAGGGGGAAACTATGGCTACACCTTC. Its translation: CASGGTGGNYGYTF.

The CDR3 loop reads CASSPVPQVGGANVLTF. CDR3 nucleotides: TGTGCCAGCAGCCCCGTCCCTCAGGTTGGAGGGGCCAACGTCCTGACTTTC. This chain uses TRBV7-3 with TRBJ2-6; D unclear. V lost 5 bases to trimming and J lost 4 bases, with 18 bases between them. The CDR3 spans 17 residues. Germline-derived CDR1 and CDR2 are SGHTA and FQGTGA.